This is a list of T cell receptor beta chains from one sample in a study of lymphopenia after photon versus proton radiotherapy. TCRdb's copy holds only in-frame clones and misses some; the assay was immunoSEQ multiplex PCR. The profile shows around 160,000 clones, more than 85% of them singletons. The sample here was peripheral blood, taken from a patient treated with photon-based radiotherapy. Receptors were obtained from a man in his fifties with gastric cancer. The conserved cysteine and the conserved F or W are not part of the CDR3 here.

v_call cdr3_aa
TRBV19 ASSRLAGENTGELF
TRBV14 ASSQDGSPLGLNYGYT
TRBV30 AWSQVNYGYT
TRBV27 ASRRTGQGSGNTIY
TRBV7-8 ASSPDRVNTEAF
TRBV20-1 SAKGQGEQY
TRBV6-5 ASTSSDNQPQH
TRBV19 ASSIEVTNRGNTIY
TRBV7-2 ASSLVEGSSYGYT
TRBV11-3 ASSFGTNTGELF
TRBV7-2 ASSLERPYEQY
TRBV7-2 ASSLGGLGHNQPQH
TRBV15 ATSRSGQPNEKLF
TRBV5-5 ASASLDTQY
TRBV7-9 ASSLGVGTQY
TRBV5-5 ASSLTGGPADQPQH
TRBV28 ASSRGRWSSYEQY
TRBV9 ASSAGGGTRSFYNEQF
TRBV14 ASSQEMGLADNEQF
TRBV9 ASSSGLYNEQF
TRBV7-2 ASSWNTEAF
TRBV29-1 SARDSLFVEQY
TRBV10-3 ASSAGATEAF
TRBV5-1 ASSLTAGGETQY
TRBV6-1 ASSEAGSEGYEQY
TRBV4-2 ASSRDRGYGSGNTIY
TRBV20-1 SARDSYEQF
TRBV7-2 ASSLDRGKTEAF
TRBV30 AWAQDGSYNEQF
TRBV18 ASCTTVNTEAF
TRBV6-6 ASNEGGETQY
TRBV4-3 ASSQEGRAETQY
TRBV10-1 ASRPGPSYEQY
TRBV6-5 STERGRYGEQF
TRBV7-9 ASTRSGTGENIQY